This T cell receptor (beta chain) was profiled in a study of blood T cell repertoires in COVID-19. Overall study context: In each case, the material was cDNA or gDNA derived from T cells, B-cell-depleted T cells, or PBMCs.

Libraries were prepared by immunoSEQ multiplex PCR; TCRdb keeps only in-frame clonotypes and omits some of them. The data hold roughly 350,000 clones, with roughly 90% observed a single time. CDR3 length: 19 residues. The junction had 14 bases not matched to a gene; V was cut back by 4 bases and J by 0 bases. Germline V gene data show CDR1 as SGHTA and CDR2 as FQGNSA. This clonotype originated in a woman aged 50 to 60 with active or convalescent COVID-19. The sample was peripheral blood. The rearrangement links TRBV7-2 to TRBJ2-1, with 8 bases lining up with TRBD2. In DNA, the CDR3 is TGTGCCAGCAGCTCCCCTCGGCGGGGGGCCGGTGGCTCCTACAATGAGCAGTTCTTC. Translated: CASSSPRRGAGGSYNEQFF.